This T cell receptor (beta chain) was sequenced during a study of T cells after yellow fever vaccination. Whole-study findings and limits: Among all clonotypes, a small share was observed in both CD4 and CD8 compartments.

The CDR3 loop spans 14 amino acids. Trimming shortened V by 5 bases and J by 4 bases, and 13 bases separated the two germline ends. The V gene's germline CDR1 is ENHRY and CDR2 SYGVKD. Making TCR cDNA involved 5'RACE template switching, which added UMIs and a universal primer site. Via MiXCR, TCRdb re-called the 5' RACE reads, giving one row per CDR3 protein. The sample lists under 700,000 distinct CDR3 sequences; about 15% were seen once. To note about this clonotype: Its antigen is unknown.

The TCR sequence derives from a man in his late teens or twenties who received the YFV17D yellow fever vaccine. This chain joins TRBV10-3 and TRBJ2-3; no clear D gene. Source: PBMCs, taken around 5 days after the first yellow fever vaccination. The CDR3 bases are TGTGCCATCAGTCCGGGCCCCCTCCCAGATACGCAGTATTTT. This translates into CAISPGPLPDTQYF.